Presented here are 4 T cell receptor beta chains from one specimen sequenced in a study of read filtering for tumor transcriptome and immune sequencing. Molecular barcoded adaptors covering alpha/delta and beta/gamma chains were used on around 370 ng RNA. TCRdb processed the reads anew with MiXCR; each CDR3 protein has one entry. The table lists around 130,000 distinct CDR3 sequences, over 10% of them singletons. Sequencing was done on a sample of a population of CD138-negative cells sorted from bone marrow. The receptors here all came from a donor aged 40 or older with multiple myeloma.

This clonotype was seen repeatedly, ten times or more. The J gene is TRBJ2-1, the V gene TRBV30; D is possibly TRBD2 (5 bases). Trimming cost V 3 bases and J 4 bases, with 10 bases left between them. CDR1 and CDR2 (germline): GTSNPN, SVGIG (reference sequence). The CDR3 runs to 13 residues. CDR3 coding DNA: TGTGCCTGGAGCCTGTGGGAGTACAATGAGCAGTTCTTC. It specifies CAWSLWEYNEQFF.

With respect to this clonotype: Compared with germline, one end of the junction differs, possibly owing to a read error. This chain's CDR3 is CASSGQGASNEQFF. Here the CDR3 DNA reads TGTGCTAGCAGCGGACAGGGGGCGAGCAATGAGCAGTTCTTC. The chain recombines TRBV6-5 with TRBJ2-1; TRBD1 aligns across 11 bases. Germline assignment: CDR1 MNHEY and CDR2 SVGAGI. CDR3 size: 14 residues.

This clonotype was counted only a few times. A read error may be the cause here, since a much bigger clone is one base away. Here the CDR3 reads CASSQDRTYEQYF. CDR3 nucleotides: TGTGCCAGTAGCCAGGACAGGACCTACGAGCAGTACTTC. This chain links TRBV19 with TRBJ2-7; the match to TRBD1 covers 7 bases. The CDR3 is 13 residues long. The ends lost 6 bases at V and 2 bases at J; junction bases unmatched: 4. CDR1 LNHDA and CDR2 SQIVND come from the germline V gene (reference sequence).

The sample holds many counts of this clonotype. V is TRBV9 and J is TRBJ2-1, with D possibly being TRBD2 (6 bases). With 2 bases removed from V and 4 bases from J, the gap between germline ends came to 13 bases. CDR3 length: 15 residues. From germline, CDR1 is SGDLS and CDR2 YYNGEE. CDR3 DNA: TGTGCCAGCAGCGTTTATGTGGGAGGTTACAATGAGCAGTTCTTC. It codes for CASSVYVGGYNEQFF. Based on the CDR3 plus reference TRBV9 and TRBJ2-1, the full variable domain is DSGVTQTPKHLITATGQRVTLRCSPRSGDLSVYWYQQSLDQGLQFLIQYYNGEERAKGNILERFSAQQFPDLHSELNLSSLELGDSALYFCASSVYVGGYNEQFFGPGTRLTVL.